Listed below are T cell receptor beta chains from one sample, sequenced in a study of beta chain features in type 1 diabetes. Sequenced by immunoSEQ multiplex PCR; TCRdb stores in-frame clones only, minus some. The data contain a few hundred thousand clones, about 18% of them singletons. Sequenced: naive CD4+ T cells from blood. These receptor sequences come from a woman aged 18 to 35 in good health. The CDR3 runs from the conserved cysteine through the conserved F or W. The order of the fields is J gene, V gene, D gene, CDR3 protein. D genes are given only for firm matches.

TRBJ1-5,TRBV2,.,CASSGEVNQPQHF
TRBJ2-3,TRBV5-4,.,CASSPEGLFTDTQYF
TRBJ2-5,TRBV9,.,CASSPSPGGETQYF
TRBJ2-1,TRBV15,.,CATSRDRAGGGFYNEQFF
TRBJ2-3,TRBV6-4,.,CASSLALTDTQYF
TRBJ1-1,TRBV5-6,.,CASTVLGRNTEAFF
TRBJ2-3,TRBV5-1,.,CASRNASEYTQYF
TRBJ2-1,TRBV6-5,.,CASSYWGPRYNEQFF
TRBJ1-4,TRBV7-9,TRBD1,CASSLNPRGKLFF
TRBJ2-3,TRBV27,.,CASSAPTSSDTQYF
TRBJ2-5,TRBV7-9,TRBD2,CASSLSAGEETQYF
TRBJ2-3,TRBV4-1,.,CASSQGGRGRTDTQYF
TRBJ2-6,TRBV7-9,TRBD1,CASSSARQGTGANVLTF
TRBJ1-5,TRBV23-1,.,CASSPRTVNQPQHF
TRBJ2-1,TRBV2,TRBD2,CASTRGAGGYNEQFF
TRBJ2-1,TRBV4-3,TRBD2,CASSSGGPYNEQFF
TRBJ2-3,TRBV5-6,.,CASSLGLTNTDTQYF
TRBJ1-2,TRBV5-1,.,CASSPTTGGDGYTF
TRBJ2-5,TRBV6-5,TRBD2,CASSLAGGLQETQYF
TRBJ2-7,TRBV7-9,TRBD2,CASSLLAGAYEQYF
TRBJ1-2,TRBV27,TRBD1,CASRSIYRGLGYTF
TRBJ2-2,TRBV4-1,.,CASSLLTRSLNTGELFF
TRBJ2-1,TRBV5-4,.,CASSLGETAAGFF
TRBJ2-7,TRBV6-5,.,CASSYSIPGEGYEQYF
TRBJ2-3,TRBV2,TRBD2,CASSLLAGLTDTQYF
TRBJ1-1,TRBV2,TRBD1,CASTFTGGDTEAFF
TRBJ1-2,TRBV9,TRBD1,CASSVVGTGMYGYTF
TRBJ2-7,TRBV19,.,CASSIVLDEQYF
TRBJ2-4,TRBV7-2,TRBD1,CASRLDRGQNIQYF
TRBJ2-5,TRBV11-1,TRBD1,CASSSRQGEETQYF
TRBJ2-3,TRBV5-1,.,CASSLGIASTDTQYF
TRBJ1-2,TRBV6-5,TRBD1,CASSRTGDGYTF
TRBJ1-2,TRBV5-1,.,CASSLGAGYGYTF
TRBJ2-3,TRBV4-1,TRBD2,CASSQPGLAGGLRAPDTQYF
TRBJ1-1,TRBV5-1,TRBD1,CASSLGLQGAATEAFF
TRBJ1-1,TRBV9,.,CASSVQGNTEAFF
TRBJ2-2,TRBV7-8,TRBD2,CASSLLPLAVNTGELFF
TRBJ1-5,TRBV4-1,TRBD1,CASSHLGQGVQPQHF
TRBJ1-2,TRBV19,.,CASSTRANYGYTF
TRBJ2-7,TRBV28,TRBD2,CASSIYTSGGEQYF
TRBJ2-1,TRBV5-4,.,CASSLGGTQPNEQFF
TRBJ2-2,TRBV4-2,.,CASHSMPTNTGELFF
TRBJ2-1,TRBV29-1,TRBD2,CSAGTSGLHEQFF
TRBJ1-2,TRBV7-2,TRBD1,CASSQGQAGGYTF
TRBJ2-2,TRBV5-8,.,CASSPGQLTNTGELFF
TRBJ2-5,TRBV9,TRBD2,CASSLSGVRGETQYF
TRBJ1-2,TRBV9,.,CASTLQQGNYGYTF
TRBJ2-5,TRBV25-1,.,CASRHTGTETQYF
TRBJ2-7,TRBV28,.,CASRPNGGRKEQYF
TRBJ2-5,TRBV7-9,.,CASSLNNQETQYF
TRBJ2-7,TRBV5-4,TRBD2,CASSLRLRAGGSSYEQYF
TRBJ1-5,TRBV15,TRBD1,CATSRETGLEPQHF
TRBJ2-1,TRBV7-9,.,CASSSQGSAYNEQFF
TRBJ1-1,TRBV15,.,CATSRSEVPEASF
TRBJ1-2,TRBV5-1,.,CASSPGDGYTF
TRBJ1-1,TRBV7-9,.,CASRGATEAFF